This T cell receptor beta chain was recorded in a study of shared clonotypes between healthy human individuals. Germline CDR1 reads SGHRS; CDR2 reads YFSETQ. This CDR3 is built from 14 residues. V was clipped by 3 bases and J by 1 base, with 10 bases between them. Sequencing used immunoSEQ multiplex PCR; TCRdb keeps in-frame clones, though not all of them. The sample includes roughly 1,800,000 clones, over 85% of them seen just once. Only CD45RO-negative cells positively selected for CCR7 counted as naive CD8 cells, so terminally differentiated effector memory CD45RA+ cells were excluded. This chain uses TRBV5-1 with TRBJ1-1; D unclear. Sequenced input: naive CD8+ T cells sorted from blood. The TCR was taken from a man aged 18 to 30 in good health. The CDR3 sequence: CASSSPTQNTEAFF. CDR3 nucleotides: TGCGCCAGCAGCTCCCCGACCCAGAACACTGAAGCTTTCTTT.